This paragraph covers one T cell receptor (beta chain) sequence. Germline is not matched at one junction end, which may reflect a read error. The data were obtained in a study of neurological immune-mediated disorders. The CDR3 extends over 15 amino acids. In germline, CDR1 is MNHEY, CDR2 SMNVEV (reference sequence). TCRdb reprocessed the 5' RACE reads with MiXCR, giving one entry per CDR3 protein. The table includes some 14,000 distinct CDR3 sequences, 7% detected once. The chain employs TRBV27 and TRBJ2-7; D may be TRBD2 (6 bases). Source material: CD8+ T cells from blood. The clonotype comes from a woman aged 40 to 50 in good health. The CDR3 DNA reads TGCGCCAGCAGTTGGGGTGAGGAGGGCCTATACGAGCAGTACTTC. It is translated as CASSWGEEGLYEQYF.